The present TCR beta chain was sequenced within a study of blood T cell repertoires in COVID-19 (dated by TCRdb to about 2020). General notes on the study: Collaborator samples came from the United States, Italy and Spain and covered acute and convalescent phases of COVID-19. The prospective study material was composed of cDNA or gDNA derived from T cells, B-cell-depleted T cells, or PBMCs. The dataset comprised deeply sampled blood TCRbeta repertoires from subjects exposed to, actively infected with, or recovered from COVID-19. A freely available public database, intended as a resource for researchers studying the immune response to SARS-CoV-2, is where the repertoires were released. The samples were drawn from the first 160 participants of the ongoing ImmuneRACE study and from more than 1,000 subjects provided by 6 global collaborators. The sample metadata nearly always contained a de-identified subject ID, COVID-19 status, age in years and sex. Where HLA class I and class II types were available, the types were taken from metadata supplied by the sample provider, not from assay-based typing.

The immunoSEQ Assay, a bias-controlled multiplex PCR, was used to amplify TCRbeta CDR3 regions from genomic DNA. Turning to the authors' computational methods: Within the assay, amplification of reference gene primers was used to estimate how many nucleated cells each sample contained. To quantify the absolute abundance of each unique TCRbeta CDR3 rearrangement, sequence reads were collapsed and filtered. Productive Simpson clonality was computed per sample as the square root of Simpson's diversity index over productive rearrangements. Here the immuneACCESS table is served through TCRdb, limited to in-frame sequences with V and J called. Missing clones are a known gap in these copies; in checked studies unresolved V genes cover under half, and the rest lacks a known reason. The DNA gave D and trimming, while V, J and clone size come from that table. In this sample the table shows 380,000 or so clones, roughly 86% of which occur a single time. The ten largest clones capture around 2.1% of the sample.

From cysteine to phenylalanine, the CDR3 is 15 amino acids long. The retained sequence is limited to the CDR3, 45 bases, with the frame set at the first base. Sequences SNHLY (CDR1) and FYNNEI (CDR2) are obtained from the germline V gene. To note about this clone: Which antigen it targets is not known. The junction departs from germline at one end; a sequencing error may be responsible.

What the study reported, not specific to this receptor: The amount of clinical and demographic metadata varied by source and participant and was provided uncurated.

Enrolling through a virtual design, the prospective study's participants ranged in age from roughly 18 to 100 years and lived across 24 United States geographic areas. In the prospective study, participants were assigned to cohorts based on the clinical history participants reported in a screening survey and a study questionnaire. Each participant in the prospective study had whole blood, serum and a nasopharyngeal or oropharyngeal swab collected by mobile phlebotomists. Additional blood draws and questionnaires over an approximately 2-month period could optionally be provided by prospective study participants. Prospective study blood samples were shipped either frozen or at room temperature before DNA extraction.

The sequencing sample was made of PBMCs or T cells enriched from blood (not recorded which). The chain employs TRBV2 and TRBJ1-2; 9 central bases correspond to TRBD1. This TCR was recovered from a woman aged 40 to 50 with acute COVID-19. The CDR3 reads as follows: CASREGQGLFYGYTF. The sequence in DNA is TGTGCCAGCAGGGAAGGACAGGGGCTTTTCTATGGCTACACCTTC.